A single sample is the source of the 2 T cell receptor beta chains below, sequenced in a study of blood T cell repertoires in COVID-19. Clones were sequenced by immunoSEQ multiplex PCR, and TCRdb holds only the in-frame ones, with some missing. The sample gives some 14,000 clones, around 90% of which show up once; 14% is in the top ten. Sequenced sample: peripheral blood. These receptors were taken from a human donor in a cohort sampled during active COVID-19.

The genes are TRBV10-3 and TRBJ2-1, with unresolved D. Germline V gene data show CDR1 as ENHRY and CDR2 as SYGVKD. The CDR3 is 12 amino acids. V was clipped by 6 bases and J by 4 bases, with 7 bases between them. CDR3: CAISDKYNEQFF. The CDR3 bases are TGTGCCATCAGCGACAAGTACAATGAGCAGTTCTTC.

The genes are TRBV24-1 and TRBJ2-3; 7 positions match TRBD1. V lost 3 bases and J lost 2; bases outside the gene matches: 7. Germline values: CDR1 KGHDR, CDR2 SFDVKD. The CDR3 has 16 residues. The CDR3 loop reads CATSDPYRGATDTQYF. The CDR3 nucleotides are TGTGCCACCAGTGATCCCTACAGGGGTGCCACAGATACGCAGTATTTT.